This TCR beta chain was identified in a study of T cells in Graves' hyperthyroidism and ophthalmopathy. TCR beta CDR3 regions were amplified from RNA. During a first-round RT-PCR of the TCR CDR3, the HTBI primer set was used. One entry per CDR3 protein, called by TCRdb with MiXCR from the multiplex PCR reads. The data show roughly 380,000 distinct CDR3 sequences, about 18% seen once. Regarding the study as a whole: Stable hyperthyroidism was told apart from ophthalmopathy by a model built on 13 V-J features. The majority of expanded thyroid clonotypes above 0.001 also appeared in blood.

CDR3 length: 14 residues. Germline loops: CDR1 LGHDT, CDR2 YNNKEL (reference sequence). Trimming took 1 base from V and 10 from J, leaving 16 bases between them. Graves' hyperthyroidism was deemed stable absent ophthalmopathy progression within 18 months. Patients aged 18 to 65 with hyperthyroidism were newly diagnosed, with duration under 2 months. This clonotype was detected many times. Its target is not known. This TCR derives from a woman aged 18-29 years with Graves' hyperthyroidism. The specimen sequenced was blood. The V gene is TRBV3-1, the J gene TRBJ1-1; D not certain. The CDR3 is CASSQVSLAESAFF. The CDR3 nucleotides read TGTGCCAGCAGCCAAGTTAGCCTGGCGGAGTCAGCTTTCTTT.